The source of this TCR beta chain is a study of shared clonotypes between healthy human individuals. Every subset had its genomic DNA shared out evenly among several immunoSEQ plates. Profiled with immunoSEQ multiplex PCR; TCRdb holds only in-frame clones, not every one. The sample comprises under 1 million clones, about 91% of which are singletons, and 20% to 30% rests with the top ten. CD45RO-negative cells were positively selected for CCR7, leaving out terminally differentiated effector memory CD45RA+ cells. Findings of the study overall: Compared with memory subsets, naive subsets generally had larger estimated richness.

The germline CDR1 and CDR2 sequences are SGHVS and FNYEAQ. The CDR3 has 13 amino acids. Trimming removed 6 bases at V and 5 bases at J, with 14 bases between. As for this clone: No antigen is known for it.

The TCR was taken from a man aged 25-45 years in good health. Sequenced sample: naive CD8+ T cells sorted from blood. This chain joins TRBV7-6 and TRBJ2-7, with D tentatively TRBD1 (6 bases). The CDR3 spells CASRDRTSHEQYF. As DNA, the CDR3 is TGTGCCAGCAGAGACAGGACCTCGCACGAGCAGTACTTC. Combining the CDR3 with reference TRBV7-6 and TRBJ2-7 gives the whole variable domain GAGVSQSPRYKVTKRGQDVALRCDPISGHVSLYWYRQALGQGPEFLTYFNYEAQQDKSGLPNDRFSAERPEGSISTLTIQRTEQRDSAMYRCASRDRTSHEQYFGPGTRLTVT.